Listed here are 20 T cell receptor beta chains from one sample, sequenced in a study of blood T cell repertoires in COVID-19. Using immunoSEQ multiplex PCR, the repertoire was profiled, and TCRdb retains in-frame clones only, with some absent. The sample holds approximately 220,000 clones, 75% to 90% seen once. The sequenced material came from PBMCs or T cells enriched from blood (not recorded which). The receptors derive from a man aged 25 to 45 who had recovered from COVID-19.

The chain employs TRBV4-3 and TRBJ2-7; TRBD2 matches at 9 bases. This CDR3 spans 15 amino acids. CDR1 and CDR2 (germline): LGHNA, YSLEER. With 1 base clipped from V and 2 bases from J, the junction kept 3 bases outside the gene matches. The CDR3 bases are TGCGCCAGCAGCCAAGGGGCTAGCGGGACCTACGAGCAGTACTTC. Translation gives CASSQGASGTYEQYF.

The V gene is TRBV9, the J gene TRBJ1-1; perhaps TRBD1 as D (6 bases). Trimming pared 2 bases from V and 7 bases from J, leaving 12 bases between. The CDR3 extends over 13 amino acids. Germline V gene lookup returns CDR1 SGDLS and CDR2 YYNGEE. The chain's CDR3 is CASSVPGDGEAFF. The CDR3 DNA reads TGTGCCAGCAGCGTTCCAGGGGACGGTGAAGCTTTCTTT.

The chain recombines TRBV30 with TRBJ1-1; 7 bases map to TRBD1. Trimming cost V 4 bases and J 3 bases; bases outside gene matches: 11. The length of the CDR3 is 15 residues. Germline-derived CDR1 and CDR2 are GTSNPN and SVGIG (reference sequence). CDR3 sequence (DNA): TGTGCCTGGAATAGGTTCCTCACAGGGGACACTGAAGCTTTCTTT. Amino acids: CAWNRFLTGDTEAFF. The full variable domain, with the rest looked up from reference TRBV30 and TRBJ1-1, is SQTIHQWPATLVQPVGSPLSLECTVEGTSNPNLYWYRQAAGRGLQLLFYSVGIGQISSEVPQNLSASRPQDRQFILSSKKLLLSDSGFYLCAWNRFLTGDTEAFFGQGTRLTVV.

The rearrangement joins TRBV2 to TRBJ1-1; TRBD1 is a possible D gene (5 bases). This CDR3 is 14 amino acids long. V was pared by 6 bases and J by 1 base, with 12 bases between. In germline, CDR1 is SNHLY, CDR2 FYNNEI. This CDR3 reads CASRAGLPNTEAFF. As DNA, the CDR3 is TGTGCCAGCAGGGCGGGACTGCCGAACACTGAAGCTTTCTTT.

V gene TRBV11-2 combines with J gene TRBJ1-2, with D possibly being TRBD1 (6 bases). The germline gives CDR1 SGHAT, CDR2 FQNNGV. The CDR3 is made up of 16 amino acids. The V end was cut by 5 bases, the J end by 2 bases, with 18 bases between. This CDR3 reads CASSPAGAGGNYGYTF. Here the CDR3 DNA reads TGTGCCAGCAGCCCCGCAGGGGCGGGGGGAAACTATGGCTACACCTTC.

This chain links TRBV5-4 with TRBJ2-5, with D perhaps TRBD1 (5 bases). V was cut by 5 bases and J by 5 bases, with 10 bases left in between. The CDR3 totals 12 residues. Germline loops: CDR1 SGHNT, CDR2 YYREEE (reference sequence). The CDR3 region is CASSSGSETQYF. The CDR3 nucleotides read TGTGCCAGCAGTTCAGGGTCCGAGACCCAGTACTTC.

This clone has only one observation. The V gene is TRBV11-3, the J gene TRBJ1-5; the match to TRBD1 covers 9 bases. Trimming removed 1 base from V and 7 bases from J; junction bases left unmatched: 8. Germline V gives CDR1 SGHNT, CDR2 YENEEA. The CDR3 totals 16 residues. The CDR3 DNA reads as TGTGCCAGCAGCTTAGCTCCGGACAGGGGTGCCCAGCCCCAGCATTTT. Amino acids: CASSLAPDRGAQPQHF. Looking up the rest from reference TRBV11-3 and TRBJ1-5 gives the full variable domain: EAGVVQSPRYKIIEKKQPVAFWCNPISGHNTLYWYLQNLGQGPELLIRYENEEAVDDSQLPKDRFSAERLKGVDSTLKIQPAELGDSAVYLCASSLAPDRGAQPQHFGDGTRLSIL.

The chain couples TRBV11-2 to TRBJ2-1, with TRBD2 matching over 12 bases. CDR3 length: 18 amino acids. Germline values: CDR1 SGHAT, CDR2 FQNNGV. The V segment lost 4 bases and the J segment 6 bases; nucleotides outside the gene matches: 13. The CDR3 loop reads CASSSLHLLAGGGNEQFF. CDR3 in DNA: TGTGCCAGCAGCTCCCTACACCTACTAGCGGGGGGAGGCAATGAGCAGTTCTTC.

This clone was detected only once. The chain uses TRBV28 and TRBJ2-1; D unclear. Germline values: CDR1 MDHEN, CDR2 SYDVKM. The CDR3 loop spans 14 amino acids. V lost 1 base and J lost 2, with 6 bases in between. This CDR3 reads CASSLLSTYNEQFF. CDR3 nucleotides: TGTGCCAGCAGTTTATTATCTACCTACAATGAGCAGTTCTTC. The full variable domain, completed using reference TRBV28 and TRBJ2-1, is DVKVTQSSRYLVKRTGEKVFLECVQDMDHENMFWYRQDPGLGLRLIYFSYDVKMKEKGDIPEGYSVSREKKERFSLILESASTNQTSMYLCASSLLSTYNEQFFGPGTRLTVL.

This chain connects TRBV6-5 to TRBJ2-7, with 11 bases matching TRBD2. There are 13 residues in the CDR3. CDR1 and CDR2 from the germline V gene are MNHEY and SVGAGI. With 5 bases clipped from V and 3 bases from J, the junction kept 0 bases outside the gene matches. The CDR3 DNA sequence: TGTGCCAGCAGTCTAGCGGGAGGCTACGAGCAGTACTTC. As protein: CASSLAGGYEQYF.

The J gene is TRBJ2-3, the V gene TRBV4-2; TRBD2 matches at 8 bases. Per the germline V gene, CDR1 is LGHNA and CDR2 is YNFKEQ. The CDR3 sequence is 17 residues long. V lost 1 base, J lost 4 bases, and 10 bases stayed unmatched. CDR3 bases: TGTGCCAGCAGCCAAGGAAGAGCGGGAGAGGGCTCAGATACGCAGTATTTT. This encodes CASSQGRAGEGSDTQYF.

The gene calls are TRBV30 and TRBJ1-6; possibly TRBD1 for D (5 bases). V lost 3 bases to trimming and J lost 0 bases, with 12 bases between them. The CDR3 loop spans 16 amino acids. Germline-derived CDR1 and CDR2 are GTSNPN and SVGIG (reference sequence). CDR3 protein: CAWSQGQGSYNSPLHF. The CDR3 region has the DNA TGTGCCTGGAGCCAGGGTCAAGGCTCCTATAATTCACCCCTCCACTTT.

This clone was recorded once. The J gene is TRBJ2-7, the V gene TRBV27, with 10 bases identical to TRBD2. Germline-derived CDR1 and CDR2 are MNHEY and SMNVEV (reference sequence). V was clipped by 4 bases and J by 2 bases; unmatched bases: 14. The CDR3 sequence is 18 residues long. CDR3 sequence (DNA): TGTGCCAGCAGTTCAAGACTAGCGGGTTCAAGGGGCCCCTACGAGCAGTACTTC. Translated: CASSSRLAGSRGPYEQYF.

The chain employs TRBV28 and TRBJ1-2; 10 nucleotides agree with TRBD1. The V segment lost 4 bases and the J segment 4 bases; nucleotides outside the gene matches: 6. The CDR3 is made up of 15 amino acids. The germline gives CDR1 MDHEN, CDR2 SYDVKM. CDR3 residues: CASSYQTGGGYGYTF. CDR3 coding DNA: TGTGCCAGCAGTTACCAGACAGGGGGCGGCTATGGCTACACCTTC.

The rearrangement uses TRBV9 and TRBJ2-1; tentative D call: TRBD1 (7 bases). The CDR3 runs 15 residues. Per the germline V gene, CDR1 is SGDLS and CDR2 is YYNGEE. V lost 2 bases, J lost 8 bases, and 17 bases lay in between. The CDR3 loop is CASSVWGRGEDEQFF. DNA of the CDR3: TGTGCCAGCAGCGTCTGGGGCAGGGGGGAGGATGAGCAGTTCTTC.

CDR3 residues: CASSKRGSNMNTEAFF. Written as DNA, the CDR3 is TGTGCCAGCAGCAAAAGGGGCAGCAACATGAACACTGAAGCTTTCTTT. The chain joins TRBV21-1 to TRBJ1-1; TRBD1 was called by the table and not checked on the DNA. TRBV21-1 is a recognized pseudogene. The CDR3 has 16 residues.

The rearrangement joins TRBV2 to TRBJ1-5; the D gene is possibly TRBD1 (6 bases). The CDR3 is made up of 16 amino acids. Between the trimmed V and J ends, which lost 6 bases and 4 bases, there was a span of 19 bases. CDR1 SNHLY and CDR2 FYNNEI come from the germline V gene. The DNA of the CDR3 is TGTGCCAGCAGGAAACAGGCCAGGGGCTCTAATCAGCCCCAGCATTTT. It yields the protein CASRKQARGSNQPQHF.

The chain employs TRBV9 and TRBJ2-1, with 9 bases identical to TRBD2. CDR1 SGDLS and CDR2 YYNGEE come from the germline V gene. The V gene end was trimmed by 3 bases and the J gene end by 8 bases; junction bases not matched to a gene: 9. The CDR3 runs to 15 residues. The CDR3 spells CASSAISGRWDEQFF. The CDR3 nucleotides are TGTGCCAGCAGCGCCATCAGCGGGAGGTGGGATGAGCAGTTCTTC. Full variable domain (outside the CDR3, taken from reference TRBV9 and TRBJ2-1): DSGVTQTPKHLITATGQRVTLRCSPRSGDLSVYWYQQSLDQGLQFLIQYYNGEERAKGNILERFSAQQFPDLHSELNLSSLELGDSALYFCASSAISGRWDEQFFGPGTRLTVL.

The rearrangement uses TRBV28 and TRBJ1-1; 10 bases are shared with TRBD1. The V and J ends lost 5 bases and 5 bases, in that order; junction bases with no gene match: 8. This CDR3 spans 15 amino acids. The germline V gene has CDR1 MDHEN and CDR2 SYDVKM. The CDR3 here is CASSTSDRGLTEAFF. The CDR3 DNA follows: TGTGCCAGCAGTACCTCGGACAGGGGGTTGACTGAAGCTTTCTTT.

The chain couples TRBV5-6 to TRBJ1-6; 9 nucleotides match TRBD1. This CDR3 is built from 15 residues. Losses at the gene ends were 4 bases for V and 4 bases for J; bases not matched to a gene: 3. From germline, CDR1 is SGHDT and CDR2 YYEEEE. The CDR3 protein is CASSTGQGYNSPLHF. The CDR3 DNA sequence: TGTGCCAGCAGCACCGGACAGGGGTATAATTCACCCCTCCACTTT.